This passage covers 25 T cell receptor beta chains from one sample sequenced in a study of response to subunit inactivated influenza vaccine. TCRdb recomputed calls from the RT-PCR reads with MiXCR, one row per CDR3 protein. In the table there are around 540,000 distinct CDR3 sequences, about an eighth of which are singletons. Source: PBMCs from blood, taken on the day of vaccination. These receptors all come from a man between 50 and 59 years old who received an inactivated influenza vaccine.

The CDR3 region has the DNA TGTGCCAGCAGCTTGGATGGGAAGAGCGTCCTGACTTTC. Translation gives CASSLDGKSVLTF. This chain uses TRBV5-4 with TRBJ2-6; D gene ambiguous. The CDR3 extends over 13 amino acids. Trimming took off 0 bases at V and 12 bases at J, with 10 bases between the two ends. The V gene's germline CDR1 is SGHNT and CDR2 YYREEE (reference sequence).

At least ten counts were recorded for this clonotype. V is TRBV12-3 or TRBV12-4 and J is TRBJ2-2; D not certain. The CDR3 has 14 amino acids. V was cut by 3 bases and J by 7 bases, with 12 bases left in between. The CDR3 DNA reads as TGTGCCAGCAGTTTGGAGTACGCCCTCGGGGAGCTGTTTTTT. Its protein is CASSLEYALGELFF.

This clonotype was found once. The V call is TRBV7-2, the J call TRBJ2-1; 7 bases line up with TRBD2. Germline trimming cut 6 bases from V and 9 bases from J; bases unmatched to any gene: 14. Germline loops: CDR1 SGHTA, CDR2 FQGNSA. CDR3 length equals 15 residues. CDR3: CASRRAGLVDGEQFF. The CDR3 nucleotides are TGTGCCAGCAGGAGGGCCGGACTAGTGGATGGTGAGCAGTTCTTC.

V is TRBV5-5 and J is TRBJ1-2; TRBD1 might be the D (5 bases). Trimming removed 0 bases from V and 8 bases from J, with 14 bases in between. The CDR3 spans 14 residues. Germline V gene sequence: CDR1 SGHKS, CDR2 YYEKEE (reference sequence). DNA for the CDR3: TGTGCCAGCAGCTTGGACAGGCCCCAAGGGGGCTACACCTTC. Its translation: CASSLDRPQGGYTF.

This clonotype showed up many times. The V call is TRBV20-1, the J call TRBJ2-5; D is unresolved. Trimming shortened V by 1 base and J by 7 bases, and 13 bases separated the two germline ends. Looked up from germline, CDR1 is DFQATT and CDR2 is SNEGSKA (reference sequence). CDR3 length equals 13 residues. The CDR3 region is CSARGRALATQYF. CDR3 DNA sequence: TGCAGTGCTAGAGGCCGGGCCCTCGCGACCCAGTACTTC.

The chain has TRBV25-1 and TRBJ2-7; 8 nucleotides line up with TRBD1. This CDR3 region has 14 residues. Looked up from germline, CDR1 is MGHDK and CDR2 is SYGVNS. The V gene end was trimmed by 4 bases and the J gene end by 3 bases; junction bases not matched to a gene: 5. CDR3 nucleotides: TGTGCCAGCAGTGTGACAGGGGCTGGCTACGAGCAGTACTTC. Translation: CASSVTGAGYEQYF.

This sequence joins TRBV6-6 and TRBJ2-5; no reliable D call. V dropped 0 bases and J dropped 4 bases, with 3 bases sitting between them. The CDR3 consists of 12 residues. Looked up from germline, CDR1 is MNHNY and CDR2 is SVGAGI (reference sequence). This CDR3 is CASSYSTETQYF. The CDR3 DNA sequence: TGTGCCAGCAGTTACTCGACAGAGACCCAGTACTTC.

This clonotype occurred a few times. The chain joins TRBV6-2 or TRBV6-3 to TRBJ2-1, with a tentative D call TRBD1 (5 bases). The germline V and J ends were trimmed by 7 bases and 4 bases, with 11 bases remaining between them. The CDR3 loop spans 13 amino acids. Germline CDR1 MNHEY, CDR2 SVGEGT. The CDR3 DNA is TGTGCCAGCACCCAGGGCCCGTACAATGAGCAGTTCTTC. It translates to CASTQGPYNEQFF.

The chain recombines TRBV30 with TRBJ1-6; the D is unclear. Trimming removed 4 bases at V and 6 bases at J, with 10 bases between. CDR1 GTSNPN and CDR2 SVGIG come from the germline V gene (reference sequence). The CDR3 contains 13 residues. CDR3 DNA sequence: TGTGCCTGGAATGAGTATATTAATTCACCCCTCCACTTT. Residues: CAWNEYINSPLHF.

The chain is built from TRBV4-2 and TRBJ2-5; 8 bases align to TRBD2. Germline loops: CDR1 LGHNA, CDR2 YNFKEQ. The V gene end was trimmed by 0 bases and the J gene end by 5 bases; junction bases not matched to a gene: 11. There are 17 residues in the CDR3. CDR3 loop: CASSQEGPAGGRETQYF. CDR3 nucleotides: TGTGCCAGCAGCCAAGAAGGTCCGGCGGGGGGTAGGGAGACCCAGTACTTC.

This clonotype was observed a handful of times. The V gene is TRBV3-1, the J gene TRBJ2-1; 14 nucleotides align to TRBD2. Germline lookup yields CDR1 LGHDT and CDR2 YNNKEL (reference sequence). The length of the CDR3 is 14 residues. J gave up 12 bases and V 3 bases, and 4 bases lay outside the gene matches. The CDR3 reads CASSQGLAGEGQFF. Written as DNA, the CDR3 is TGTGCCAGCAGCCAGGGACTAGCGGGAGAAGGGCAGTTCTTC.

Points on this clonotype: This may be a read error, as it is one base from a much larger clone. The rearrangement uses TRBV12-3 or TRBV12-4 and TRBJ2-5; tentative D call: TRBD2 (6 bases). CDR3 size: 16 residues. V was shortened by 5 bases and J by 2 bases, with 18 bases between the two germline ends. DNA for the CDR3: TGTGCCAGCAGTACCCTCCTAACTAGCTGGCAAGAGACCCAGTACTTC. It translates to CASSTLLTSWQETQYF.

The CDR3 DNA reads as TGCAGTGTTACAGCGGAGATCTTCTCCTACGAGCAGTACTTC. It is translated as CSVTAEIFSYEQYF. The gene calls are TRBV20-1 and TRBJ2-7; tentative D call: TRBD2 (5 bases). The CDR3 is 14 residues long. Per the germline V gene, CDR1 is DFQATT and CDR2 is SNEGSKA (reference sequence). V lost 7 bases, J lost 0 bases, and 16 bases lay in between.

A few counts support this clonotype. This chain links TRBV30 with TRBJ2-7; no clear D gene. Germline V lookup: CDR1 GTSNPN, CDR2 SVGIG (reference sequence). V was clipped by 0 bases and J by 3 bases, with 6 bases between them. The CDR3 contains 12 residues. The CDR3 sequence is CAWSVGSYEQYF. CDR3 DNA: TGTGCCTGGAGTGTAGGCAGCTACGAGCAGTACTTC. Supplemented by reference TRBV30 and TRBJ2-7, the full variable domain reads SQTIHQWPATLVQPVGSPLSLECTVEGTSNPNLYWYRQAAGRGLQLLFYSVGIGQISSEVPQNLSASRPQDRQFILSSKKLLLSDSGFYLCAWSVGSYEQYFGPGTRLTVT.

This clonotype was seen at least ten times. J is TRBJ2-7 and V is TRBV3-1; a possible D gene is TRBD2 (6 bases). Between the trimmed V and J ends, which lost 5 bases and 0 bases, there was a span of 20 bases. Germline CDR1 reads LGHDT; CDR2 reads YNNKEL (reference sequence). The CDR3 is made up of 17 amino acids. CDR3 residues: CASSFRTGRVFSYEQYF. The CDR3 nucleotides read TGTGCCAGCAGCTTCCGTACCGGGAGAGTTTTCTCCTACGAGCAGTACTTC.

CDR3 loop: CASSLDFGGPYTEAFF. CDR3 sequence (DNA): TGTGCCAGCAGCTTAGATTTTGGGGGACCTTACACTGAAGCTTTCTTT. The gene calls are TRBV11-2 and TRBJ1-1, with a possible D match to TRBD1 (5 bases). Deletions cut 0 bases from V and 3 bases from J, with 14 bases between. CDR1 and CDR2 (germline): SGHAT, FQNNGV. The CDR3 has 16 amino acids.

Many counts were recorded for this clonotype. This chain connects TRBV7-2 to TRBJ2-7; TRBD1 is a possible D gene (6 bases). This CDR3 is 13 amino acids long. Trimming left V 2 bases short and J 5 bases short, with 10 bases between. CDR1 is SGHTA, CDR2 FQGNSA, per germline. The CDR3 DNA reads as TGTGCCAGCAGCTTACGGGACACTAACGAGCAGTACTTC. Translated: CASSLRDTNEQYF.

This clonotype has just a few counts. J is TRBJ2-1 and V is TRBV2; TRBD2 matches 7 bases. CDR1 is SNHLY and CDR2 is FYNNEI in the germline V gene. CDR3 length equals 13 residues. The V gene end was trimmed by 6 bases and the J gene end by 4 bases; junction bases not matched to a gene: 3. CDR3 DNA sequence: TGTGCCAGCAGAAGCGGGACTTACAATGAGCAGTTCTTC. This translates into CASRSGTYNEQFF.

This clonotype has ten or more counts. The chain carries TRBV6-5 and TRBJ2-3; D remains ambiguous. The CDR3 sequence is 13 residues long. Germline CDR1 and CDR2: MNHEY and SVGAGI. Trimming stripped 2 bases from V and 6 bases from J, with 9 bases between. Here the CDR3 DNA reads TGTGCCAGCAGTTACACGCCCCGGGATACGCAGTATTTT. It translates to CASSYTPRDTQYF.

This clonotype was observed a handful of times. This sequence joins TRBV11-2 and TRBJ1-6, with a tentative D call TRBD1 (6 bases). The CDR3 is 18 residues long. Trimming removed 4 bases at V and 3 bases at J, with 19 bases between. Germline values: CDR1 SGHAT, CDR2 FQNNGV. The CDR3 protein is CASSSYPQGSRYNSPLHF. In nucleotides, the CDR3 is TGTGCCAGCAGCTCTTACCCGCAGGGGTCCCGCTATAATTCACCCCTCCACTTT.

The sample holds a few counts of this clonotype. The chain combines TRBV4-3 with TRBJ2-5; D ambiguous. Trimming left V 4 bases short and J 3 bases short, with 15 bases between. Per germline, CDR1 LGHNA and CDR2 YSLEER. CDR3 length: 15 amino acids. CDR3 in amino acids: CASSPLPDGKETQYF. The CDR3 DNA is TGCGCCAGCAGCCCCCTTCCCGACGGCAAAGAGACCCAGTACTTC.

The V and J genes are TRBV20-1 and TRBJ2-5, with 8 nucleotides matching TRBD1. CDR1 and CDR2 from the germline V gene are DFQATT and SNEGSKA (reference sequence). This CDR3 contains 13 residues. The CDR3 reads CSENRQGLETQYF. For the CDR3, the DNA is TGCAGCGAAAACAGACAGGGGTTGGAGACCCAGTACTTC.

The rearrangement links TRBV9 to TRBJ2-5, with no clear D. This CDR3 spans 13 amino acids. Trimming shortened V by 4 bases and J by 0 bases, and 7 bases separated the two germline ends. The germline V gene has CDR1 SGDLS and CDR2 YYNGEE. CDR3 sequence reads: CASSFSDQETQYF. CDR3 in DNA: TGTGCCAGCAGCTTCTCGGACCAAGAGACCCAGTACTTC.

A few counts support this clonotype. Mismatch with germline at one junction end may stem from a read error. This chain uses TRBV4-1 with TRBJ1-2; 7 positions match TRBD1. This CDR3 region has 13 residues. Germline-derived CDR1 and CDR2 are MGHRA and YSYEKL. As DNA, the CDR3 is TGCGCCAGCAGCCTAGAATTTGGGGACAGATCCCTCTTC. Amino acid sequence: CASSLEFGDRSLF.

This clonotype was seen at least ten times. This chain links TRBV3-1 with TRBJ2-3, with 7 positions matching TRBD2. CDR3 size: 15 residues. V was pared by 2 bases and J by 3 bases, with 5 bases of the junction left unmatched. Germline CDR1 is LGHDT and CDR2 is YNNKEL (reference sequence). The CDR3 nucleotides read TGTGCCAGCAGCCAACGCGGGGGATATACAGATACGCAGTATTTT. Translation: CASSQRGGYTDTQYF.